A selection of T cell receptor beta chains follows, all from one sample in a study of CD8+ T cells in alopecia areata. Data came from immunoSEQ multiplex PCR; TCRdb stores just in-frame clones and leaves some out. The sample shows 200,000 to 250,000 clones, about two fifths of them seen only once. The sample here was CD4+ T cells sorted from blood, taken at approximately week 30, from a patient treated with tofacitinib. The source is a human donor with alopecia areata. The conserved cysteine and the conserved F or W are not part of the CDR3 here. Not every row has a clone size; where given, it reads once, few, many or a size class.

V	J	size	CDR3
TRBV5-1	TRBJ1-5	few	ASSLTGQGNQPQH
TRBV6-6	TRBJ1-2	.	ASCIRPGQGNGYT
TRBV2	TRBJ2-5	.	ASSEALMYQETQY
TRBV7-2	TRBJ2-5	few	ASSSNDGQETQY
TRBV6-1	TRBJ1-1	few	ASSRQGKTEAF
TRBV30	TRBJ1-2	.	AWSKTSYGYT
TRBV6-5	TRBJ2-2	few	ASSPRSRNTGELF
TRBV6-5	TRBJ1-5	.	ASSPPGTHQPQH
TRBV20-1	TRBJ1-2	.	SASATHGYT
TRBV7-4	TRBJ2-7	.	ASSWGLLPYEQY
TRBV29-1	TRBJ1-3	.	SVEQGATGNTIY
TRBV27	TRBJ1-2	.	ASSPFRRGTNYGYT
TRBV19	TRBJ2-1	.	ASQTGTGKGNEQF
TRBV6-1	TRBJ1-5	.	ASSVGSGQGNMNQPQH
TRBV7-9	TRBJ1-5	.	ASSSSGGTGSNQPQH
TRBV11-2	TRBJ2-3	.	ASSLGLANTDTQY
TRBV5-1	TRBJ1-1	.	ASSLETGSRAF
TRBV11-2	TRBJ2-7	.	ASSLSGLEQY
TRBV30	TRBJ1-1	.	AWTSGGRNTEAF
TRBV10-1	TRBJ1-6	.	ASRPGGRWRWMDSPLH
TRBV5-1	TRBJ2-1	.	ASSLVPGGNEQF
TRBV15	TRBJ2-1	.	ATSREQGTSGGSYNEQF
TRBV10-3	TRBJ2-5	.	AISEGDRGETQY
TRBV7-8	TRBJ1-1	.	ASSWGTEAF
TRBV5-1	TRBJ1-1	.	ASSLARTTLNTEAF
TRBV19	TRBJ1-4	few	ASRIQANEKLF
TRBV10-3	TRBJ2-1	few	AIMIHSGSGYNEQF
TRBV19	TRBJ2-3	few	ASSTGQSTDTQY
TRBV30	TRBJ2-1	.	AGSGQGYNEQF
TRBV29-1	TRBJ2-1	few	SVGLTYNEQF